These 3 T cell receptor beta chains originate from one sample sequenced in a study of blood T cell repertoires in COVID-19. TCRdb's table, derived via immunoSEQ multiplex PCR, lists solely in-frame clones and lacks some. The data show some 670,000 clones, 85% to 90% seen once. Specimen: peripheral blood. These receptors were obtained from a woman under 30 with acute or convalescent COVID-19.

The chain's CDR3 is CATSKRGDQPQHF. CDR3 DNA sequence: TGTGCCACCAGCAAACGGGGGGATCAGCCCCAGCATTTT. V gene TRBV27 combines with J gene TRBJ1-5; tentative D call: TRBD1 (5 bases). V dropped 10 bases and J dropped 5 bases, with 15 bases sitting between them. This CDR3 comprises 13 residues. CDR1 MNHEY and CDR2 SMNVEV come from the germline V gene (reference sequence).

The V and J genes are TRBV27 and TRBJ2-7; TRBD1 aligns across 7 bases. Germline-derived CDR1 and CDR2 are MNHEY and SMNVEV (reference sequence). This CDR3 comprises 14 residues. V dropped 3 bases and J dropped 4; count of bases not matched to a gene: 6. CDR3 sequence: CASSFEQGNYEQYF. DNA of the CDR3: TGTGCCAGCAGTTTTGAACAGGGGAATTACGAGCAGTACTTC.

The chain employs TRBV6-5 and TRBJ1-1; D unclear. The CDR3 runs 12 residues. Germline V gene sequence: CDR1 MNHEY, CDR2 SVGAGI. V was cut by 8 bases and J by 0 bases, with 7 bases left in between. The CDR3 protein is CASLSLNTEAFF. The CDR3, as DNA: TGTGCCAGCTTGAGCCTGAACACTGAAGCTTTCTTT.